The next 9 T cell receptor beta chains were all read from a single sample in a study of cytomegalovirus exposure and HLA in healthy donors. 13 Jbeta primers and 60 Vbeta primers were used for the PCR. Clones were sequenced by immunoSEQ multiplex PCR, and TCRdb holds only the in-frame ones, with some missing. The sample includes about 160,000 clones, approximately 78% of them seen just once. The sequenced sample consisted of PBMCs. The receptor source for this set is a woman aged 40 to 49 in good health and CMV-seronegative.

The V call is TRBV28, the J call TRBJ1-4; TRBD1 matches 8 bases. The ends lost 4 bases at V and 5 bases at J; junction bases unmatched: 9. This CDR3 is 16 amino acids long. In germline, CDR1 is MDHEN, CDR2 SYDVKM. CDR3 in DNA: TGTGCCAGCAGTTCCGTTGACAGGGGCCCCAATGAAAAACTGTTTTTT. Protein product: CASSSVDRGPNEKLFF. The full variable domain, with the rest looked up from reference TRBV28 and TRBJ1-4, is DVKVTQSSRYLVKRTGEKVFLECVQDMDHENMFWYRQDPGLGLRLIYFSYDVKMKEKGDIPEGYSVSREKKERFSLILESASTNQTSMYLCASSSVDRGPNEKLFFGSGTQLSVL.

This clone was picked up one time. The chain couples TRBV6-5 to TRBJ2-7; D may be TRBD2 (5 bases). Deletions cut 5 bases from V and 2 bases from J, with 13 bases between. CDR1 MNHEY and CDR2 SVGAGI come from the germline V gene. The CDR3 extends over 14 amino acids. CDR3 nucleotide sequence: TGTGCCAGCAGTGAAACCCGGGAAACCTACGAGCAGTACTTC. Protein: CASSETRETYEQYF.

The J gene is TRBJ1-1, the V gene TRBV6-5; D gene uncertain. Trimming removed 3 bases at V and 0 bases at J, with 11 bases between. Germline CDR1 reads MNHEY; CDR2 reads SVGAGI. The CDR3 loop spans 15 amino acids. CDR3 protein: CASSYSATMNTEAFF. The CDR3 DNA follows: TGTGCCAGCAGTTATAGCGCTACCATGAACACTGAAGCTTTCTTT.

The rearrangement uses TRBV10-3 and TRBJ1-6; 8 bases align to TRBD1. V lost 6 bases, J lost 7 bases, and 2 bases stayed unmatched. CDR1 and CDR2 (germline): ENHRY, SYGVKD. The CDR3 covers 13 residues. CDR3 amino acids: CAIRDRVNSPLHF. The CDR3 DNA reads TGTGCCATCAGGGACAGGGTCAATTCACCCCTCCACTTT.

This chain connects TRBV15 to TRBJ2-5; no clear D gene. The CDR3 length is 13 residues. Deletions cut 4 bases from V and 5 bases from J, with 11 bases between. Germline V gene lookup returns CDR1 LNHNV and CDR2 YYDKDF (reference sequence). This chain's CDR3 is CATSNEWSETQYF. In nucleotides, the CDR3 is TGTGCCACCAGCAATGAGTGGTCTGAGACCCAGTACTTC.

V usage is TRBV19 and J usage is TRBJ1-2; the match to TRBD1 covers 8 bases. The CDR3 is 14 residues long. V was pared by 6 bases and J by 6 bases, with 9 bases of the junction left unmatched. Per germline, CDR1 LNHDA and CDR2 SQIVND (reference sequence). Written as DNA, the CDR3 is TGTGCCAGTAGGAGGACAGGGTCGGAGAATGGCTACACCTTC. This codes for CASRRTGSENGYTF.

The chain joins TRBV20-1 to TRBJ2-3, with TRBD2 matching 8 bases. Looked up from germline, CDR1 is DFQATT and CDR2 is SNEGSKA (reference sequence). The CDR3 has 11 residues. V trimming: 5 bases; J trimming: 10 bases; junction bases outside the gene matches: 5. The CDR3 nucleotides are TGCAGTGCTGAGGGGACTAGGGCGCAGTATTTT. This gives the protein CSAEGTRAQYF.

The rearrangement joins TRBV5-4 to TRBJ2-1; 8 bases are a match to TRBD2. This CDR3 spans 13 amino acids. With 3 bases clipped from V and 8 bases from J, the junction kept 4 bases outside the gene matches. Germline V lookup: CDR1 SGHNT, CDR2 YYREEE (reference sequence). The CDR3 DNA is TGTGCCAGCAGCTCGCGGGGGGTCTATGAGCAGTTCTTC. Its protein product is CASSSRGVYEQFF. Combining the CDR3 with reference TRBV5-4 and TRBJ2-1 gives the whole variable domain ETGVTQSPTHLIKTRGQQVTLRCSSQSGHNTVSWYQQALGQGPQFIFQYYREEENGRGNFPPRFSGLQFPNYSSELNVNALELDDSALYLCASSSRGVYEQFFGPGTRLTVL.

This chain links TRBV5-5 with TRBJ2-3; the D is unclear. The CDR3 has 16 amino acids. Trimming removed 5 bases from V and 5 bases from J, with 21 bases in between. Germline V lookup: CDR1 SGHKS, CDR2 YYEKEE (reference sequence). The CDR3 DNA reads TGTGCCAGCAGTCGCGTCTCCTCTCGGGTTGGAGATACGCAGTATTTT. Its protein product is CASSRVSSRVGDTQYF.